This T cell receptor (beta chain) was identified in a study of CD8+CD57+ T cells in acquired aplastic anemia. For the study at large: The average read count for CD4+ cells in healthy donors was 10 million to 11 million.

The template for TCR beta VDJ and CDR3 sequence profiling was genomic DNA. TCRdb recomputed calls from the reads with MiXCR, one row per CDR3 protein. The sample yields a few hundred thousand distinct CDR3 sequences, roughly 33% seen once. Trimming cost V 2 bases and J 6 bases; bases outside gene matches: 2. The germline CDR1 and CDR2 sequences are SGHTA and FQGNSA. The CDR3 consists of 15 residues. The chain recombines TRBV7-2 with TRBJ2-1, with 12 bases lining up with TRBD2. The sample was sorted CD4+, CD8+, or CD8+CD57+ T cells (not recorded which) from PBMCs. This receptor was taken from a human donor in good health, serving as a control. The DNA of the CDR3 is TGTGCCAGCAGCTTACCGGGACTAGCGGGCAATGAGCAGTTCTTC. Translated: CASSLPGLAGNEQFF.